Listed here is a single TCR beta chain. The target antigen is unknown. This sample is drawn from a study of T cell responses to AZD1222 COVID-19 vaccine. Trimming shortened V by 2 bases and J by 5 bases, and 10 bases separated the two germline ends. Per germline, CDR1 SGHTA and CDR2 FQGTGA. This CDR3 spans 14 amino acids. Libraries were prepared by immunoSEQ multiplex PCR; TCRdb keeps only in-frame clonotypes and omits some of them. Of about 110,000 clones listed, 89% are singletons. Notes on the study in general: The study reported that nearly half of spike-specific TCRs target unmutated variant regions. There were mostly white British donors and more females than males, and clonal diversity was possibly underestimated. Vaccination with two AZD1222 doses was followed by a rise in Spike-specific TCR breadth and depth. At baseline, seropositivity was found in only 5 to 7 AZD1222 recipients.

This receptor was identified in an adult in good health. The V and J genes are TRBV7-3 and TRBJ2-1; the D gene could be TRBD1 or TRBD2 (5 bases each). This sample comprised peripheral blood, obtained on day 0 of AZD1222 vaccination. CDR3 amino acids: CASSLGTYDNEQFF. The DNA of the CDR3 is TGTGCCAGCAGCTTAGGGACCTATGACAATGAGCAGTTCTTC.